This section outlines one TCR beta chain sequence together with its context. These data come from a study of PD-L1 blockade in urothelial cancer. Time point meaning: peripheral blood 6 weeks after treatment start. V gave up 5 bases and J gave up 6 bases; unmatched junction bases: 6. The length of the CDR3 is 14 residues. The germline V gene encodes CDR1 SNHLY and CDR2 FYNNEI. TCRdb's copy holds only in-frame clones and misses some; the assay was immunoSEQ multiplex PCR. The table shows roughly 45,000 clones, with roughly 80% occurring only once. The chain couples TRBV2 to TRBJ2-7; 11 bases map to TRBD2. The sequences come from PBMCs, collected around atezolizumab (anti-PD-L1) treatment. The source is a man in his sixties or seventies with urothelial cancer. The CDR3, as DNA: TGTGCCAGCAGTTTTACTAGCGGGAGACCCGAGCAGTACTTC. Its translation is CASSFTSGRPEQYF. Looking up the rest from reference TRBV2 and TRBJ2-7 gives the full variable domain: EPEVTQTPSHQVTQMGQEVILRCVPISNHLYFYWYRQILGQKVEFLVSFYNNEISEKSEIFDDQFSVERPDGSNFTLKIRSTKLEDSAMYFCASSFTSGRPEQYFGPGTRLTVT.